Listed below are T cell receptor beta chains from one sample, sequenced in a study of shared clonotypes between healthy human individuals. Clones were read by immunoSEQ multiplex PCR, and TCRdb kept only the in-frame ones, dropping some. The profile shows a few hundred thousand clones, 87% of them singletons. The sequenced sample consisted of memory CD8+ T cells sorted from blood. These receptors originate from a man in his late teens or twenties in good health. The CDR3 runs from the conserved cysteine through the conserved F or W. Each record gives: V gene, clone size, D gene, J gene, CDR3 protein, CDR3 DNA. D genes are given only for firm matches. Clone size is not always given. Where it is, it says once, few, many or a class for expanded clones.

V: TRBV7-2; size: -; D: TRBD1; J: TRBJ2-7; CDR3: CASSLDGTGGSYEQYF; DNA: TGTGCCAGCAGCTTAGACGGGACAGGGGGGTCGTACGAGCAGTACTTC
V: TRBV2; size: -; D: TRBD1; J: TRBJ2-1; CDR3: CARSGGTYNEQFF; DNA: TGTGCCAGATCAGGGGGAACCTACAATGAGCAGTTCTTC
V: TRBV5-1; size: medium-sized; D: -; J: TRBJ1-5; CDR3: CASSLEGLRQPQHF; DNA: TGCGCCAGCAGCTTGGAAGGCTTGCGACAGCCCCAGCATTTT
V: TRBV6-6; size: once; D: -; J: TRBJ1-5; CDR3: CASTGVGNNQPQHF; DNA: TGTGCCAGCACAGGGGTAGGGAACAATCAGCCCCAGCATTTT
V: TRBV28; size: -; D: TRBD2; J: TRBJ2-7; CDR3: CASSFARGGNEQYF; DNA: TGTGCCAGCAGTTTTGCGCGGGGGGGCAACGAGCAGTACTTC
V: TRBV30; size: few; D: -; J: TRBJ1-5; CDR3: CAWSLDGLNQPQHF; DNA: TGTGCCTGGAGTCTAGACGGACTCAATCAGCCCCAGCATTTT
V: TRBV5-1; size: -; D: -; J: TRBJ2-7; CDR3: CASAISPYEQYF; DNA: TGCGCCAGCGCTATATCACCCTACGAGCAGTACTTC
V: TRBV7-2; size: -; D: TRBD1; J: TRBJ1-6; CDR3: CASSLADRGGSPLHF; DNA: TGTGCCAGCAGCTTAGCGGACAGGGGGGGTTCACCCCTCCACTTT
V: TRBV28; size: -; D: -; J: TRBJ2-7; CDR3: CASSLLRVGEQYF; DNA: TGTGCCAGCAGTTTATTAAGGGTGGGGGAGCAGTACTTC
V: TRBV5-4; size: -; D: -; J: TRBJ2-3; CDR3: CASSLGVDTQYF; DNA: TGTGCCAGCAGCTTGGGGGTGGATACGCAGTATTTT
V: TRBV2; size: -; D: -; J: TRBJ1-4; CDR3: CASRSDEKLFF; DNA: TGTGCCAGCAGGTCTGATGAAAAACTGTTTTTT
V: TRBV7-9; size: once; D: -; J: TRBJ2-5; CDR3: CASSQTEETQYF; DNA: TGTGCCAGCAGCCAGACAGAAGAGACCCAGTACTTC
V: TRBV11-2; size: -; D: -; J: TRBJ2-7; CDR3: CASSLDAGAHEQYF; DNA: TGTGCCAGCAGCTTAGATGCAGGGGCCCACGAGCAGTACTTC
V: TRBV19; size: few; D: -; J: TRBJ1-1; CDR3: CASSIGVYGTEAFF; DNA: TGTGCCAGTAGTATTGGTGTCTACGGCACTGAAGCTTTCTTT
V: TRBV27; size: few; D: -; J: TRBJ1-2; CDR3: CASSFGGYYGYTF; DNA: TGTGCCAGCAGTTTCGGGGGATACTATGGCTACACCTTC
V: TRBV7-9; size: -; D: TRBD1; J: TRBJ2-5; CDR3: CASTLVWTGNQETQYF; DNA: TGTGCCAGCACGCTTGTCTGGACAGGGAATCAAGAGACCCAGTACTTC
V: TRBV4-1; size: -; D: TRBD1; J: TRBJ1-5; CDR3: CASSLGQGVGGQPQHF; DNA: TGCGCCAGCAGCCTGGGACAGGGCGTAGGCGGACAGCCCCAGCATTTT
V: TRBV9; size: -; D: -; J: TRBJ2-7; CDR3: CASSVDAGFSNEQYF; DNA: TGTGCCAGCAGCGTAGATGCGGGTTTTTCGAACGAGCAGTACTTC
V: TRBV9; size: -; D: -; J: TRBJ2-7; CDR3: CASSVEGSSYEQYF; DNA: TGTGCCAGCAGCGTAGAGGGGAGCTCCTACGAGCAGTACTTC
V: TRBV4-1; size: -; D: -; J: TRBJ1-2; CDR3: CASSQVIGDNYGYTF; DNA: TGCGCCAGCAGCCAAGTGATAGGGGATAACTATGGCTACACCTTC
V: TRBV11-2; size: -; D: TRBD2; J: TRBJ2-1; CDR3: CASSWGLAGAVEQFF; DNA: TGTGCCAGCAGCTGGGGACTAGCGGGAGCGGTTGAGCAGTTCTTC
V: TRBV5-1; size: -; D: -; J: TRBJ2-1; CDR3: CASSLAGFRQINNEQFF; DNA: TGCGCCAGCAGCTTGGCCGGGTTCCGACAGATTAACAATGAGCAGTTCTTC
V: TRBV9; size: -; D: TRBD1; J: TRBJ1-2; CDR3: CASSAGTGGIYGYTF; DNA: TGTGCCAGCAGCGCCGGGACAGGGGGGATCTATGGCTACACCTTC